The 21 T cell receptor beta chains below come from one sample, sequenced in a study of shared clonotypes between healthy human individuals. Data came from immunoSEQ multiplex PCR; TCRdb stores just in-frame clones and leaves some out. This table holds hundreds of thousands of clones, approximately 79% found once. Sample: memory CD4+ T cells sorted from blood. The subset here: CD45RA-negative fraction. The origin of the receptors is a man aged 25 to 45 in good health.

CDR3 sequence (DNA): TGTGCCAGCTCCCCCCAGGGGGCTGCTGGAAACACCATATATTTT. Its protein product is CASSPQGAAGNTIYF. The V gene is TRBV18, the J gene TRBJ1-3; TRBD1 matches at 8 bases. J was trimmed by 2 bases and V by 6 bases; bases with no gene match: 6. Germline V gene data show CDR1 as KGHSH and CDR2 as LQKENI. The CDR3 has 15 amino acids.

The V and J genes are TRBV10-3 and TRBJ2-1; 9 bases fit TRBD1. This CDR3 is 15 amino acids long. Losses at the gene ends were 0 bases for V and 7 bases for J; bases not matched to a gene: 4. Per germline, CDR1 ENHRY and CDR2 SYGVKD. This chain's CDR3 is CAISESRDRVNEQFF. As DNA, the CDR3 is TGTGCCATCAGTGAGTCCCGGGACAGGGTGAATGAGCAGTTCTTC.

As regards this clone: In the same sample, other DNA sequences code for this CDR3. The chain carries TRBV5-1 and TRBJ2-6; D is ambiguous. This CDR3 is built from 14 residues. Germline V gives CDR1 SGHRS, CDR2 YFSETQ. Trimming removed 5 bases at V and 0 bases at J, with 6 bases between. The CDR3 loop is CASRDPSGANVLTF. As DNA, the CDR3 is TGCGCCAGCAGAGACCCCTCTGGGGCCAACGTCCTGACTTTC.

The chain links TRBV6-5 to TRBJ2-2; 7 bases fit TRBD2. Germline V CDR1 and CDR2: MNHEY, SVGAGI. V shed 6 bases, J shed 0 bases, and the junction held 1 base outside the gene matches. The CDR3 spans 14 residues. The DNA of the CDR3 is TGTGCCAGCAGACGGGAGGCGAACACCGGGGAGCTGTTTTTT. This translates into CASRREANTGELFF.

The chain recombines TRBV6-1 with TRBJ2-1; 12 nucleotides line up with TRBD2. Germline CDR1 and CDR2: MNHNS and SASEGT. After removal of 4 bases from V and 16 bases from J, the junction contained 5 bases not matched to a gene. CDR3 length: 12 amino acids. The CDR3 reads CASSVTSGSYFF. CDR3 in DNA: TGTGCCAGCAGTGTGACTAGCGGGAGTTATTTCTTC.

This rearrangement joins TRBV6-6 to TRBJ2-7; 9 bases map to TRBD1. Germline CDR1 and CDR2: MNHNY and SVGAGI (reference sequence). The CDR3 is made up of 13 amino acids. V shed 10 bases, J shed 4 bases, and the junction held 8 bases outside the gene matches. CDR3 amino acids: CATTRDRDYEQYF. CDR3 DNA sequence: TGTGCCACCACCCGGGACAGGGATTACGAGCAGTACTTC.

There are many counts of this clone. The V and J genes are TRBV6-4 and TRBJ1-1, with TRBD1 matching over 8 bases. After removal of 6 bases from V and 6 bases from J, the junction contained 6 bases not matched to a gene. This CDR3 has 13 amino acids. Germline CDR1 MRHNA, CDR2 SNTAGT. CDR3 sequence: CASSSSQGAEAFF. Written as DNA, the CDR3 is TGTGCCAGCAGCTCCTCACAGGGGGCTGAAGCTTTCTTT.

This chain uses TRBV7-9 with TRBJ1-1; no definite D call. The CDR3 loop spans 17 amino acids. Trimming left V 1 base short and J 4 bases short, with 19 bases between. CDR1 and CDR2 (germline): SEHNR, FQNEAQ (reference sequence). The CDR3 here is CASSLGFSVLFGTEAFF. In DNA form, the CDR3 reads TGTGCCAGCAGCTTAGGGTTTAGTGTTTTGTTTGGCACTGAAGCTTTCTTT.

The chain links TRBV2 to TRBJ2-3, with 9 bases fitting TRBD2. The CDR3 spans 11 residues. The J segment lost 15 bases and the V segment lost 10 bases, leaving 11 bases of the junction unmatched. Per germline, CDR1 SNHLY and CDR2 FYNNEI. The CDR3 DNA reads TGTGCCACATCTTACGCGGGAGGGCCATATTTT. This encodes CATSYAGGPYF.

V usage is TRBV19 and J usage is TRBJ1-2; 8 nucleotides match TRBD1. J was trimmed by 7 bases and V by 8 bases; bases with no gene match: 18. CDR1 and CDR2 from the germline V gene are LNHDA and SQIVND (reference sequence). The CDR3 totals 16 residues. The CDR3 sequence: CASCTGQGLTMAGYTF. CDR3 coding DNA: TGTGCCAGTTGTACAGGACAGGGACTAACTATGGCTGGCTACACCTTC.

This chain connects TRBV7-2 to TRBJ2-3; the D is unclear. Germline CDR1 SGHTA, CDR2 FQGNSA. The V end was cut by 1 base, the J end by 9 bases, with 11 bases between. The length of the CDR3 is 13 residues. CDR3 region: CASSLVVQATQYF. CDR3 nucleotides: TGTGCCAGCAGCTTAGTGGTCCAGGCAACGCAGTATTTT.

The V call is TRBV4-3, the J call TRBJ2-1; a possible D gene is TRBD1 (6 bases). CDR1 LGHNA and CDR2 YSLEER come from the germline V gene. Trimming removed 4 bases from V and 10 bases from J, with 14 bases in between. The CDR3 length is 13 residues. The CDR3 spells CASSLRTAGEQFF. The CDR3 nucleotides read TGCGCCAGCAGCCTCCGGACAGCAGGGGAGCAGTTCTTC.

The chain links TRBV11-2 to TRBJ2-3, with D hard to call. This CDR3 comprises 14 residues. Trimming removed 2 bases at V and 8 bases at J, with 14 bases between. Germline CDR1 is SGHAT and CDR2 is FQNNGV. The DNA of the CDR3 is TGTGCCAGCAGCTTACTACGTGGCATCGGTACGCAGTATTTT. Translating gives CASSLLRGIGTQYF.

This rearrangement joins TRBV5-1 to TRBJ1-1; 8 bases are a match to TRBD1. The J segment lost 3 bases and the V segment lost 1 base, leaving 2 bases of the junction unmatched. CDR1 is SGHRS, CDR2 YFSETQ, per germline. The CDR3 contains 14 residues. Here the CDR3 DNA reads TGCGCCAGCAGCTTGAAACAGGGGGACACTGAAGCTTTCTTT. Its translation: CASSLKQGDTEAFF. The variable domain in full, completed from reference TRBV5-1 and TRBJ1-1, reads KAGVTQTPRYLIKTRGQQVTLSCSPISGHRSVSWYQQTPGQGLQFLFEYFSETQRNKGNFPGRFSGRQFSNSRSEMNVSTLELGDSALYLCASSLKQGDTEAFFGQGTRLTVV.

The V and J genes are TRBV7-2 and TRBJ1-5, with D tentatively TRBD1 (6 bases). This CDR3 has 13 residues. The germline gives CDR1 SGHTA, CDR2 FQGNSA. V was shortened by 5 bases and J by 4 bases, with 9 bases between the two germline ends. The CDR3 region is CASSDTGNQPQHF. In DNA form, the CDR3 reads TGTGCCAGCAGCGACACAGGGAATCAGCCCCAGCATTTT.

The V gene is TRBV20-1, the J gene TRBJ2-7; D call uncertain. The CDR3 totals 11 residues. The germline V and J ends were trimmed by 3 bases and 7 bases, with 10 bases remaining between them. Germline V lookup: CDR1 DFQATT, CDR2 SNEGSKA (reference sequence). CDR3 region: CSASSLFEQYF. In nucleotides, the CDR3 is TGCAGTGCTAGCTCCTTGTTTGAGCAGTACTTC.

This clone was seen only a few times. The CDR3 sequence is CASSPRTASYNEQFF. CDR3 coding DNA: TGTGCCAGCAGCCCGAGGACGGCCTCCTACAATGAGCAGTTCTTC. The V call is TRBV11-3, the J call TRBJ2-1; D is ambiguous. Germline assignment: CDR1 SGHNT and CDR2 YENEEA. The CDR3 length is 15 residues. Trimming left V 5 bases short and J 0 bases short, with 11 bases between.

This clone was picked up one time. The rearrangement links TRBV19 to TRBJ1-1, with 9 nucleotides matching TRBD1. The J segment lost 6 bases and the V segment lost 6 bases, leaving 11 bases of the junction unmatched. Germline V gene data show CDR1 as LNHDA and CDR2 as SQIVND (reference sequence). The CDR3 contains 15 residues. The CDR3 region has the DNA TGTGCCAGTAGCCCTCAGGGACAGGGTCTGGCTGAAGCTTTCTTT. Its protein is CASSPQGQGLAEAFF.

The chain links TRBV28 to TRBJ2-1; 7 positions agree with TRBD2. The CDR3 totals 16 residues. After removal of 7 bases from V and 1 base from J, the junction contained 10 bases not matched to a gene. From germline, CDR1 is MDHEN and CDR2 SYDVKM. CDR3 sequence reads: CASTTALATSYNEQFF. In nucleotides, the CDR3 is TGTGCCAGCACCACGGCACTAGCGACTTCCTACAATGAGCAGTTCTTC.

A remark on this clone: A read error is the likely source, as a far larger clone sits one nucleotide away. The V gene is TRBV5-4, the J gene TRBJ1-2; D is possibly TRBD1 (5 bases). The ends were cut back, 4 bases at V and 5 bases at J, with 12 bases in the middle. The V gene's germline CDR1 is SGHNT and CDR2 YYREEE (reference sequence). The CDR3 totals 13 residues. The CDR3 spells CASSRGAGYGYTF. DNA for the CDR3: TGTGCCAGCAGCCGTGGGGCGGGGTATGGCTACACCTTC.

There are many counts of this clone. The chain has TRBV19 and TRBJ2-7, with TRBD2 identical over 9 bases. J was trimmed by 7 bases and V by 5 bases; bases with no gene match: 15. Per the germline V gene, CDR1 is LNHDA and CDR2 is SQIVND (reference sequence). This CDR3 comprises 16 residues. In DNA form, the CDR3 reads TGTGCCAGTAGTCCCTTTCCAGCGGGGGGAAGTCGGGAGCAGTACTTC. Amino acids: CASSPFPAGGSREQYF.